This TCR beta chain appears in the sequencing data of a study of cytomegalovirus exposure and HLA in healthy donors. Across the whole study: According to later analysis, the same platform produced the 110 or so validation and 666 first-cohort repertoires.

TCRdb keeps only in-frame clones here, not all; method: immunoSEQ multiplex PCR. The data hold roughly 68,000 clones, with roughly 91% observed a single time. Turning to this clone: The antigen is unknown.

Among the 100 to 150 subjects of the validation cohort, separate from the roughly 730-subject first cohort, were the donors. Notes on the study in general: It was reported that the classifier diagnosed cytomegalovirus status with high specificity and sensitivity in both the original and validation cohorts. For most TCR sequences rarity was the rule, although some public TCRs occurred in many donors.

Source material: PBMCs. This TCR derives from a woman under 30 in good health and CMV-seronegative.

As DNA, the CDR3 is TGCGCCAGCAGTCTTTTGGCCGCCTCCTACGAGCAGTACTTC. Its protein is CASSLLAASYEQYF. This sequence joins TRBV10-2 and TRBJ2-7; D gene unclear. Between the trimmed V and J ends, which lost 5 bases and 0 bases, there was a span of 11 bases. CDR1 and CDR2 (germline): WSHSY, SAAADI. The CDR3 runs 14 residues.